This T cell receptor beta chain was found in a study of cytomegalovirus exposure and HLA in healthy donors. With 6 bases removed from V and 8 bases from J, the gap between germline ends came to 18 bases. CDR3 length: 14 amino acids. Germline CDR1 and CDR2: SGHDT and YYEEEE. The PCR ran on 60 Vbeta and 13 Jbeta primers. TCRdb's copy holds only in-frame clones and misses some; the assay was immunoSEQ multiplex PCR. Among approximately 110,000 clones, approximately 80% were seen once, and the ten largest hold around 2.7%. The V and J genes are TRBV5-6 and TRBJ2-1; perhaps TRBD2 as D (6 bases). The sample taken for sequencing was PBMCs. This TCR derives from a woman aged 18-29 years in good health and CMV-seronegative. CDR3 DNA: TGTGCCAGCACCTCGGACTACCCATTCGATGAGCAGTTCTTC. Its translation is CASTSDYPFDEQFF. Using reference TRBV5-6 and TRBJ2-1 for the parts outside the CDR3, the full variable domain is DAGVTQSPTHLIKTRGQQVTLRCSPKSGHDTVSWYQQALGQGPQFIFQYYEEEERQRGNFPDRFSGHQFPNYSSELNVNALLLGDSALYLCASTSDYPFDEQFFGPGTRLTVL.